The source of this T cell receptor (beta chain) is a study of blood T cell repertoires in COVID-19. Study-wide context: Samples of COVID-19 (acute and convalescent) were obtained from the United States, Italy and Spain. PBMCs, B-cell-depleted T cells, or T cells provided the cDNA or gDNA that made up the material.

V lost 0 bases, J lost 0 bases, and 1 base stayed unmatched. The CDR3 length is 16 residues. Germline V gene sequence: CDR1 LGHNA, CDR2 YNFKEQ. A word on this clone: Other DNA sequences in this specimen translate into the identical CDR3.

Authors' methods: It was from reference gene primer amplification that nucleated cell counts were estimated. Clones were sequenced by immunoSEQ multiplex PCR, and TCRdb holds only the in-frame ones, with some missing. That table supplies the V and J calls and clone size; D and trimming were determined from the DNA. This sample has 60,000 to 80,000 clones; 88% occur once, and the top ten carry roughly 4%. The sequence came from a human donor in a cohort sampled during active COVID-19. The sample consisted of peripheral blood. The chain links TRBV4-2 to TRBJ2-7; TRBD1 matches 11 bases. The CDR3 coding sequence is TGTGCCAGCAGCCAAGAGGGGACAGGGGGCTCCTACGAGCAGTACTTC. Translated, it gives CASSQEGTGGSYEQYF.